This T cell receptor beta chain was captured by sequencing in a study of shared clonotypes between healthy human individuals. Using immunoSEQ multiplex PCR, the repertoire was profiled, and TCRdb retains in-frame clones only, with some absent. This table holds some 2.1 million clones, roughly 94% found once. The CDR3 runs 14 residues. Germline-derived CDR1 and CDR2 are MNHNS and SASEGT. Deletions cut 6 bases from V and 0 bases from J, with 12 bases between. Sequencing was performed on naive CD4+ T cells sorted from blood. The subset is: CD45RA+ positively selected. The rearrangement uses TRBV6-1 and TRBJ2-7; D possibly corresponds to TRBD1 (5 bases). This sequence originates from a man aged 18 to 35 in good health. The CDR3 DNA is TGTGCCAGCAGACAGGACCTAAGCTCCTACGAGCAGTACTTC. This encodes CASRQDLSSYEQYF.